A single sample gave rise to the 7 T cell receptor beta chains below, sequenced in a study of regulatory T cells in long-lasting Graves disease (dated by TCRdb to the early 2020s). The library was made by multiplex PCR. The sequencer listed for this sample is Illumina HiSeq 4000. iRepertoire HTBI primers and Arm-PCR amplification of CDR3 regions were used to construct TCR beta libraries. Using fastp at Q25 and MiXCR, TCRdb reprocessed the public reads and kept productive beta chains. All rows with the same CDR3 protein become a single entry with the most common DNA and genes. The sample includes roughly 510,000 distinct CDR3 sequences, with 15% to 20% observed a single time. The ten top clones hold about 11% of the sample. What this sample's time point label stands for: newly diagnosed GD, antithyroid drugs for less than 3 months. For both TCR sequencing and RNA sequencing, RNA was extracted from PBMCs using TRIzol.

The same data also contributed to another study, on T cells in Graves' hyperthyroidism and ophthalmopathy.

The sequenced sample was peripheral blood mononuclear cells (PBMCs), obtained at new diagnosis, from a patient treated with antithyroid drugs. Receptors originate from a man in his late teens or twenties with Graves disease. Donor details come from another sample of the same person, matched by shared clones.

This clonotype came up a few times. The V gene is TRBV5-5, the J gene TRBJ2-2; D remains ambiguous. Per the germline V gene, CDR1 is SGHKS and CDR2 is YYEKEE (reference sequence). CDR3 length equals 17 residues. V lost 0 bases, J lost 7 bases, and 19 bases lay in between. CDR3 nucleotides: TGTGCCAGCAGCTTGGCGGTCTCCCCAACCCGGCACGGGGAGCTGTTTTTT. Its translation is CASSLAVSPTRHGELFF.

V usage is TRBV7-9 and J usage is TRBJ2-7, with unresolved D. The CDR3 contains 14 residues. The ends were cut back, 2 bases at V and 3 bases at J, with 11 bases in the middle. Germline V gene sequence: CDR1 SEHNR, CDR2 FQNEAQ (reference sequence). CDR3: CASSLSTTRYEQYF. CDR3 DNA: TGTGCCAGCAGCTTATCCACTACCCGCTACGAGCAGTACTTC.

This clonotype was detected only once. A clone one base away is much larger, so this may be a read error. This chain's CDR3 is CASSFGQGSTGQETQYF. The CDR3 DNA is TGTGCCAGCAGTTTCGGTCAGGGGAGTACGGGGCAAGAGACCCAGTACTTC. The chain uses TRBV28 and TRBJ2-5, with D perhaps TRBD1 (6 bases). V shed 3 bases and J shed 2 bases, with 19 bases lying between them. Germline-derived CDR1 and CDR2 are MDHEN and SYDVKM. The CDR3 is 17 residues long.

The chain recombines TRBV2 with TRBJ2-3; TRBD1 agrees at 9 bases. The CDR3 sequence is 16 residues long. V trimming: 6 bases; J trimming: 2 bases; junction bases outside the gene matches: 9. The V gene's germline CDR1 is SNHLY and CDR2 FYNNEI. The CDR3 nucleotides read TGTGCCAGCAGAGAACAGGGGGCGATCACCACAGATACGCAGTATTTT. Protein: CASREQGAITTDTQYF.

The chain has TRBV19 and TRBJ2-3, with D perhaps matching TRBD2 (6 bases). V shed 3 bases and J shed 5 bases, with 12 bases lying between them. In germline, CDR1 is LNHDA, CDR2 SQIVND (reference sequence). This CDR3 has 14 amino acids. The CDR3 protein is CASSMGRDVDTQYF. The CDR3, as DNA: TGTGCCAGTAGTATGGGGCGGGATGTAGATACGCAGTATTTT.

This clonotype has a count of ten or more. The V and J genes are TRBV28 and TRBJ1-4; D not resolved. CDR1 and CDR2 (germline): MDHEN, SYDVKM. V was shortened by 3 bases and J by 1 base, with 6 bases between the two germline ends. This CDR3 spans 14 amino acids. In nucleotides, the CDR3 is TGTGCCAGCAGTTTGAGAGGAACTAATGAAAAACTGTTTTTT. It specifies CASSLRGTNEKLFF.

The chain recombines TRBV20-1 with TRBJ2-1; 13 bases are a match to TRBD2. The end of the DNA fits TRBJ2-5 better, so the J call may be wrong. The CDR3 has 12 amino acids. CDR1 and CDR2 from the germline V gene are DFQATT and SNEGSKA (reference sequence). In nucleotides, the CDR3 is TGCAGCGGACTAGCGGGAGATGAGACCCAGTACTTC. It codes for CSGLAGDETQYF.